The 32 T cell receptor beta chains reported below all come from one sample, sequenced in a study of blood T cell repertoires in COVID-19. Generated by immunoSEQ multiplex PCR, the TCRdb table keeps only in-frame clones and is missing some. The sample lists 200,000 to 250,000 clones; just over 85% were seen once. The sample comprised peripheral blood. The receptor set was obtained from a middle-aged man with acute or convalescent COVID-19.

The genes are TRBV4-1 and TRBJ2-7, with 7 nucleotides matching TRBD1. Trimming at V came to 2 bases and at J to 4 bases, leaving 5 bases not matched to a gene. CDR3 length: 14 amino acids. Germline V gene data show CDR1 as MGHRA and CDR2 as YSYEKL. CDR3 in DNA: TGCGCCAGCAGCCAACAGGGGGAATCATACGAGCAGTACTTC. It is translated as CASSQQGESYEQYF.

This clone was found once. V usage is TRBV9 and J usage is TRBJ2-6; TRBD2 is a possible D gene (5 bases). V was clipped by 4 bases and J by 0 bases, with 17 bases between them. The length of the CDR3 is 18 residues. Germline CDR1 is SGDLS and CDR2 is YYNGEE. Written as DNA, the CDR3 is TGTGCCAGCAGCCCCAGAGGCGGGCCTAGCTCTGGGGCCAACGTCCTGACTTTC. Its protein is CASSPRGGPSSGANVLTF.

The gene calls are TRBV9 and TRBJ2-5, with D possibly TRBD1 on 5 matching bases. From germline, CDR1 is SGDLS and CDR2 YYNGEE. The CDR3 contains 15 residues. Trimming removed 3 bases at V and 1 base at J, with 13 bases between. DNA of the CDR3: TGTGCCAGCAGCGCCCAGACAGTATCCCAAGAGACCCAGTACTTC. Translation: CASSAQTVSQETQYF.

The chain couples TRBV19 to TRBJ1-5; D possibly corresponds to TRBD1 (6 bases). Germline V gene data show CDR1 as LNHDA and CDR2 as SQIVND (reference sequence). The CDR3 covers 13 residues. The V end was cut by 5 bases, the J end by 3 bases, with 8 bases between. This chain's CDR3 is CASSGQPNQPQHF. CDR3 sequence (DNA): TGTGCCAGTAGTGGACAGCCCAATCAGCCCCAGCATTTT.

This chain links TRBV18 with TRBJ1-2; perhaps TRBD1 as D (6 bases). This CDR3 contains 13 residues. Germline CDR1 is KGHSH and CDR2 is LQKENI. The V gene lost 2 bases and the J gene lost 6 bases, with 10 bases spanning the gap. In nucleotides, the CDR3 is TGTGCCAGCTCACCATCCACAGGGAATGGCTACACCTTC. Residues: CASSPSTGNGYTF.

The rearrangement uses TRBV12-3 or TRBV12-4 and TRBJ1-1, with D hard to call. This CDR3 is 13 amino acids long. Trimming took off 5 bases at V and 6 bases at J, with 13 bases between the two ends. CDR3 in amino acids: CASSPQREAEAFF. DNA of the CDR3: TGTGCCAGCAGTCCGCAGAGGGAGGCTGAAGCTTTCTTT.

This clone was detected once. The chain employs TRBV21-1 and TRBJ2-3; TRBD2, the table's D call, lacks a check against the DNA. TRBV21-1 is designated a pseudogene. This CDR3 contains 14 residues. CDR3 sequence reads: CASRGLASTDTQYF. The CDR3 DNA reads as TGTGCCAGCAGGGGACTCGCTAGCACAGATACGCAGTATTTT.

The chain joins TRBV3-1 (or the pseudogene TRBV3-2) to TRBJ1-2, with 7 positions matching TRBD1. After removal of 3 bases from V and 4 bases from J, the junction contained 5 bases not matched to a gene. The CDR3 consists of 14 residues. Germline V gene sequence: CDR1 LGHDT, CDR2 YNNKEL (reference sequence). The CDR3 sequence is CASSQTAGGYGYTF. The CDR3 DNA follows: TGTGCCAGCAGCCAGACGGCAGGGGGCTATGGCTACACCTTC.

V is TRBV10-1 and J is TRBJ1-2; D unresolved. Germline V CDR1 and CDR2: WNHNN, SYGVQD (reference sequence). This CDR3 contains 13 residues. V was trimmed by 3 bases and J by 3 bases, leaving 8 bases between them. CDR3: CASSEGLDYGYTF. CDR3 nucleotides: TGCGCCAGCAGTGAAGGACTAGACTATGGCTACACCTTC.

The gene calls are TRBV19 and TRBJ1-3, with D perhaps matching TRBD1 (5 bases). V was pared by 3 bases and J by 0 bases, with 9 bases between. Per the germline V gene, CDR1 is LNHDA and CDR2 is SQIVND (reference sequence). The CDR3 length is 15 residues. The CDR3 DNA sequence: TGTGCCAGTAGTATCCTCAGGGACTCTGGAAACACCATATATTTT. Protein: CASSILRDSGNTIYF.

The V gene is TRBV19, the J gene TRBJ1-2, with 8 nucleotides matching TRBD1. Germline lookup yields CDR1 LNHDA and CDR2 SQIVND (reference sequence). With V trimmed by 7 bases and J by 1 base, 17 bases remained unmatched. The CDR3 has 18 residues. CDR3 protein: CASNEPRDRTSFNYGYTF. The DNA for the CDR3 is TGTGCCAGTAACGAGCCCCGGGACAGGACCAGTTTTAACTATGGCTACACCTTC.

DNA of the CDR3: TGTGCCAGCAGCCAAGCCGGACAAGCAACTAATGAAAAACTGTTTTTT. It codes for CASSQAGQATNEKLFF. The chain carries TRBV4-2 and TRBJ1-4, with D possibly being TRBD1 (5 bases). The CDR3 has 16 residues. Germline V CDR1 and CDR2: LGHNA, YNFKEQ. V was clipped by 1 base and J by 0 bases, with 9 bases between them.

The V call is TRBV3-1 (or the pseudogene TRBV3-2), the J call TRBJ2-2; TRBD1 matches 8 bases. This CDR3 region has 15 residues. Germline values: CDR1 LGHDT, CDR2 YNNKEL (reference sequence). V was clipped by 6 bases and J by 1 base; unmatched bases: 4. The DNA of the CDR3 is TGTGCCAGCAGTAGAGGGACAGGGAACACCGGGGAGCTGTTTTTT. It encodes CASSRGTGNTGELFF.

This chain uses TRBV7-9 with TRBJ2-1; the D gene is possibly TRBD2 (6 bases). V was cut by 1 base and J by 5 bases, with 18 bases left in between. The V gene's germline CDR1 is SEHNR and CDR2 FQNEAQ (reference sequence). The CDR3 has 17 amino acids. The CDR3 here is CASSLGYGLAPDNEQFF. The CDR3 region has the DNA TGTGCCAGCAGCTTAGGTTACGGGCTAGCGCCAGACAATGAGCAGTTCTTC.

This rearrangement joins TRBV7-3 to TRBJ1-1, with TRBD1 matching over 8 bases. V was clipped by 5 bases and J by 4 bases; unmatched bases: 9. This CDR3 comprises 15 residues. Germline V CDR1 and CDR2: SGHTA, FQGTGA. DNA of the CDR3: TGTGCCAGCAGCCCCGCGACAGGGGCCGGCACTGAAGCTTTCTTT. The encoded protein is CASSPATGAGTEAFF.

V usage is TRBV5-1 and J usage is TRBJ1-1; D remains ambiguous. The CDR3 is 15 residues long. V was trimmed by 1 base and J by 1 base, leaving 11 bases between them. CDR1 and CDR2 (germline): SGHRS, YFSETQ. For the CDR3, the DNA is TGCGCCAGCAGCTTGTTTGCCGGAGCGAACACTGAAGCTTTCTTT. Its translation: CASSLFAGANTEAFF.

The chain carries TRBV14 and TRBJ2-2; TRBD2 is a possible D gene (7 bases). V lost 1 base to trimming and J lost 4 bases, with 13 bases between them. The CDR3 spans 16 residues. Germline V gene sequence: CDR1 SGHDN, CDR2 FVKESK. The CDR3 bases are TGTGCCAGCAGCCAAGGACGGGGGGCGGGCACCGGGGAGCTGTTTTTT. The encoded protein is CASSQGRGAGTGELFF.

The chain employs TRBV6-5 and TRBJ2-7, with a weak D call TRBD1 (6 bases). CDR3 length equals 14 residues. Deletions cut 8 bases from V and 3 bases from J, with 17 bases between. Germline CDR1 and CDR2: MNHEY and SVGAGI. The CDR3 region has the DNA TGTGCCAGCGGGCGCCTGGGCAGGGGCTACGAGCAGTACTTC. Protein: CASGRLGRGYEQYF.

This chain joins TRBV15 and TRBJ1-1; D gene uncertain. The CDR3 totals 13 residues. Germline V gene lookup returns CDR1 LNHNV and CDR2 YYDKDF (reference sequence). V lost 5 bases and J 7 bases, leaving 14 bases between the germline ends. This CDR3 is CATSPGEGIEAFF. For the CDR3, the DNA is TGTGCCACCAGCCCCGGGGAGGGTATTGAAGCTTTCTTT.

The chain carries TRBV19 and TRBJ1-5; 9 bases map to TRBD1. The CDR3 has 15 amino acids. With V trimmed by 7 bases and J by 3 bases, 7 bases remained unmatched. The germline V gene has CDR1 LNHDA and CDR2 SQIVND (reference sequence). CDR3 sequence: CASTNRGLINQPQHF. The CDR3 DNA sequence: TGTGCCAGTACCAACAGGGGGCTCATCAATCAGCCCCAGCATTTT.

The J gene is TRBJ1-3, the V gene TRBV5-1; tentatively, D is TRBD1 (6 bases). Germline V gives CDR1 SGHRS, CDR2 YFSETQ. This CDR3 is 16 amino acids long. V was clipped by 0 bases and J by 2 bases, with 12 bases between them. In DNA, the CDR3 is TGCGCCAGCAGCTTGGAAGGGGGACGTGCTGGAAACACCATATATTTT. It specifies CASSLEGGRAGNTIYF.

The gene calls are TRBV5-1 and TRBJ2-3; TRBD2 matches 8 bases. Germline V gene sequence: CDR1 SGHRS, CDR2 YFSETQ. The CDR3 is made up of 16 amino acids. J was trimmed by 2 bases and V by 9 bases; bases with no gene match: 14. The CDR3 reads CATRVGVAGTTDTQYF. The CDR3 region has the DNA TGCGCCACCCGGGTTGGAGTAGCGGGGACCACAGATACGCAGTATTTT.

The chain is built from TRBV25-1 and TRBJ1-2, with 7 bases matching TRBD1. Germline values: CDR1 MGHDK, CDR2 SYGVNS. J lost 1 base, V lost 5 bases, and 1 base had no gene match. CDR3 length equals 13 residues. The CDR3 nucleotides read TGTGCCAGCAGTAGGGACAGTAACTATGGCTACACCTTC. Encoded protein: CASSRDSNYGYTF.

V gene TRBV6-6 combines with J gene TRBJ1-5, with D perhaps TRBD1 (5 bases). Germline CDR1 and CDR2: MNHNY and SVGAGI (reference sequence). V was pared by 4 bases and J by 1 base, with 14 bases between. The CDR3 is made up of 16 amino acids. CDR3 protein: CASSFGGGGSNQPQHF. CDR3 DNA sequence: TGTGCCAGCAGTTTCGGGGGTGGTGGGAGCAATCAGCCCCAGCATTTT.

This chain uses TRBV11-2 with TRBJ1-3; no clear D. CDR1 is SGHAT, CDR2 FQNNGV, per germline. The CDR3 is 14 amino acids. Trimming shortened V by 5 bases and J by 0 bases, and 8 bases separated the two germline ends. CDR3 bases: TGTGCCAGCAGCACGGGTCGCTCTGGAAACACCATATATTTT. It translates to CASSTGRSGNTIYF.

The chain has TRBV25-1 and TRBJ2-7, with a possible D match to TRBD1 (6 bases). CDR1 is MGHDK, CDR2 SYGVNS, per germline. CDR3 length equals 12 residues. The germline V and J ends were trimmed by 2 bases and 4 bases, with 6 bases remaining between them. This CDR3 is CASSEQGYEQYF. CDR3 nucleotide sequence: TGTGCCAGCAGTGAACAGGGGTACGAGCAGTACTTC.

V and J are TRBV30 and TRBJ1-2; D might be TRBD1 (5 bases). V lost 3 bases and J lost 2, with 10 bases in between. Looked up from germline, CDR1 is GTSNPN and CDR2 is SVGIG (reference sequence). CDR3 size: 13 residues. The CDR3 sequence: CAWSAGQNYGYTF. In nucleotides, the CDR3 is TGTGCCTGGAGCGCAGGACAAAACTATGGCTACACCTTC.

CDR3 bases: TGCGCCAGCAGCTCGGGACAGCTGTTCACTGAAGCTTTCTTT. Amino acid sequence: CASSSGQLFTEAFF. The gene calls are TRBV5-1 and TRBJ1-1; 7 bases match TRBD1. With V trimmed by 3 bases and J by 4 bases, 6 bases remained unmatched. This CDR3 contains 14 residues. Germline lookup yields CDR1 SGHRS and CDR2 YFSETQ.

The table lists this clone with a count of one. V is TRBV6-5 and J is TRBJ1-1; D perhaps matches TRBD1 (5 bases). The CDR3 runs 15 residues. Germline values: CDR1 MNHEY, CDR2 SVGAGI. With 2 bases removed from V and 5 bases from J, the gap between germline ends came to 15 bases. This chain's CDR3 is CASSYRKTPGTEAFF. CDR3 sequence (DNA): TGTGCCAGCAGTTACCGAAAGACTCCAGGGACTGAAGCTTTCTTT.

This CDR3 reads CSLTGNTEAFF. CDR3 sequence (DNA): TGCAGCTTAACAGGGAACACTGAAGCTTTCTTT. The chain links TRBV20-1 to TRBJ1-1, with a possible D match to TRBD1 (5 bases). The CDR3 extends over 11 amino acids. Germline V gene sequence: CDR1 DFQATT, CDR2 SNEGSKA (reference sequence).

The chain uses TRBV4-1 and TRBJ2-2; D possibly corresponds to TRBD1 (6 bases). The V end lost 1 base, the J end lost 5 bases, and 26 bases lay between the germline ends. Per germline, CDR1 MGHRA and CDR2 YSYEKL. The CDR3 sequence is 20 residues long. CDR3: CASSQGPLTTGTRRTGELFF. CDR3 coding DNA: TGCGCCAGCAGCCAAGGCCCCTTAACCACCGGGACACGTAGGACCGGGGAGCTGTTTTTT.

The V call is TRBV13, the J call TRBJ2-7; perhaps TRBD1 as D (6 bases). The V gene's germline CDR1 is PRHDT and CDR2 FYEKMQ (reference sequence). The CDR3 runs to 12 residues. Trimming removed 5 bases at V and 2 bases at J, with 7 bases between. The CDR3 bases are TGTGCCAGCAGCCGACAGGCCTACGAGCAGTACTTC. Translation gives CASSRQAYEQYF. Looking up the rest from reference TRBV13 and TRBJ2-7 gives the full variable domain: AAGVIQSPRHLIKEKRETATLKCYPIPRHDTVYWYQQGPGQDPQFLISFYEKMQSDKGSIPDRFSAQQFSDYHSELNMSSLELGDSALYFCASSRQAYEQYFGPGTRLTVT.